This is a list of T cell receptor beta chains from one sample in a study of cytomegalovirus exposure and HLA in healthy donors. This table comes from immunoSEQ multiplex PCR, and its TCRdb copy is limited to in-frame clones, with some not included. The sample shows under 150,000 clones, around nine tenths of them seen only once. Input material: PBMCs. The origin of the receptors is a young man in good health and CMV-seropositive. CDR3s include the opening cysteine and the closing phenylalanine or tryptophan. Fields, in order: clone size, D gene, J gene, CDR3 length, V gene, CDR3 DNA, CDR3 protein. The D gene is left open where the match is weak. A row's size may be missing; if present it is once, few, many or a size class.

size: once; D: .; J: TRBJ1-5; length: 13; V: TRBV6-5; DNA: TGTGCCAGCAGTTATCGCGGGGGTCAGCCCCAGCATTTT; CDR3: CASSYRGGQPQHF
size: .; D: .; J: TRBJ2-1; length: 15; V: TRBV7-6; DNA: TGTGCCAGCAGCTTAGGGGGGAGGATCTACAATGAGCAGTTCTTC; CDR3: CASSLGGRIYNEQFF
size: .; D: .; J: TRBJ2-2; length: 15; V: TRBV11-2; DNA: TGTGCCAGCAGCTCTTCCTCTTACCCAGCCGGGGAGCTGTTTTTT; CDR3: CASSSSSYPAGELFF
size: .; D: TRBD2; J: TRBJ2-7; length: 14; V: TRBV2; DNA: TGTGCCAGCAGTGTGGGAGGGGCCTTGTACGAGCAGTACTTC; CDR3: CASSVGGALYEQYF
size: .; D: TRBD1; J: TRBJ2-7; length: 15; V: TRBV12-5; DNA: TGTGCTAGTGCCTTTCGGGGACAGGCCTCCTACGAGCAGTACTTC; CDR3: CASAFRGQASYEQYF
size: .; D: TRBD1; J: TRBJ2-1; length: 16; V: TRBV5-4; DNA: TGTGCCAGCAGCTTGGTAGGGGGCGAATCCTACAATGAGCAGTTCTTC; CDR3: CASSLVGGESYNEQFF
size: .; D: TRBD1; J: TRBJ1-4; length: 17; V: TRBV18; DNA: TGTGCCAGCTCAGGCTTCTCGGGACAGCCAACTAATGAAAAACTGTTTTTT; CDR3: CASSGFSGQPTNEKLFF
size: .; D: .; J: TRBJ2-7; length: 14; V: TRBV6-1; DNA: TGTGCCAGCAGTGAAGCACAGCCTGTCTACGAGCAGTACTTC; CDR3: CASSEAQPVYEQYF
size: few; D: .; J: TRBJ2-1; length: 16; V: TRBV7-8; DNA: TGTGCCAGCAGCTTAGGGCAGGGGCCCATCTACAATGAGCAGTTCTTC; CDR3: CASSLGQGPIYNEQFF
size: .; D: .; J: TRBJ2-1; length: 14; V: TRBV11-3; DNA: TGTGCCAGCAGCTTAGGCGGTAGCGGCAATGAGCAGTTCTTC; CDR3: CASSLGGSGNEQFF
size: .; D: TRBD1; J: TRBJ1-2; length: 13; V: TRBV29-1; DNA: TGCAGCGTCCTCGGACAGGGGGCTAAAGGCTACACCTTC; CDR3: CSVLGQGAKGYTF
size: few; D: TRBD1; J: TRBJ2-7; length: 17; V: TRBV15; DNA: TGTGCCACCAGCTACAGAGTGGGACAGGTGTCGGGGAGGGAGCAGTACTTC; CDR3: CATSYRVGQVSGREQYF
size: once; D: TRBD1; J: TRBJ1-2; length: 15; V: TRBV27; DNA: TGTGCCAGCAGTAAAACCGGGACAGGGGGACGCGGCTACACCTTC; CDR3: CASSKTGTGGRGYTF
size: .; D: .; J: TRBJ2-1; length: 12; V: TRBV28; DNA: TGTGCCAGCAGCCTATCGTACAATGAGCAGTTCTTC; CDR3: CASSLSYNEQFF
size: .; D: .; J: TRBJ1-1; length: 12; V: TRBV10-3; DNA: TGTGCCATCACAGGGGCGAACACTGAAGCTTTCTTT; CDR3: CAITGANTEAFF
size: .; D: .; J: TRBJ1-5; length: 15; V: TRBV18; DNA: TGTGCCAGCTCACAAGGGGGGGTTGGCAATCAGCCCCAGCATTTT; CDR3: CASSQGGVGNQPQHF
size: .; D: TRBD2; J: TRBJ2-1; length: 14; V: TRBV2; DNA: TGTGCCAGCAGTGGACTAGCGGAGGACAATGAGCAGTTCTTC; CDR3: CASSGLAEDNEQFF
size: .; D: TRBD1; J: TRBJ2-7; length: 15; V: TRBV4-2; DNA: TGTGCCAGCAGCCAAGGGACAGGGAGCTCCTACGAGCAGTACTTC; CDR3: CASSQGTGSSYEQYF
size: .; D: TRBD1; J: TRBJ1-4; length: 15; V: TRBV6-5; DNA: TGTGCCAGCAGAGGGACAGGTCTTGGGAATGAAAAACTGTTTTTT; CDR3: CASRGTGLGNEKLFF
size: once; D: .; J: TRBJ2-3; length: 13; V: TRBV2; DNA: TGTGCCAGCAGGCCTTCCAATTCCGAGGAGCAGTATTTT; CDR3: CASRPSNSEEQYF
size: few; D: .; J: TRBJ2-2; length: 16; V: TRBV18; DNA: TGTGCCAGCTCACCCCATCCACTGTCGAACACCGGGGAGCTGTTTTTT; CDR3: CASSPHPLSNTGELFF
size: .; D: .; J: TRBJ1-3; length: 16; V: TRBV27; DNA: TGTGCCAGCAGTTCCGGAGCCTGGGGGCCTGGAAACACCATATATTTT; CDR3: CASSSGAWGPGNTIYF
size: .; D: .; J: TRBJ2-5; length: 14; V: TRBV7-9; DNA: TGTGCCAGCAGCTTGGCCATCCACCAGGAGACCCAGTACTTC; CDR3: CASSLAIHQETQYF
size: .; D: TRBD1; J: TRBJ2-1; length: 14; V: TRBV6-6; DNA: TGTGCCAGCAGTTCCCTCGGGACAGGTAATGAGCAGTTCTTC; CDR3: CASSSLGTGNEQFF
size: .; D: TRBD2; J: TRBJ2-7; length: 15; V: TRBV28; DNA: TGTGCCAGCAGCCCCCGCGGGAGGGGGGGAAGCGAGCAGTACTTC; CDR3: CASSPRGRGGSEQYF
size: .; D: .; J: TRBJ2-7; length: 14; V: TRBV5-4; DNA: TGTGCCAGCAGCTTGGATGGCGGGGTAACCCTGAAGTACTTC; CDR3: CASSLDGGVTLKYF
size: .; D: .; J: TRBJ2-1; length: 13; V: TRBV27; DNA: TGTGCCAGCAGTTCGACAGTATTGAATGAGCAGTTCTTC; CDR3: CASSSTVLNEQFF
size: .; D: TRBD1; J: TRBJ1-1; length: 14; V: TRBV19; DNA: TGTGCCAGTAGTATTGACAGGGGGAGGAGTGAAGCTTTCTTT; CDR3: CASSIDRGRSEAFF
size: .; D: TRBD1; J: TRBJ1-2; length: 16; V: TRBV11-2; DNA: TGTGCCAGCAGCTCACCCCGGGACAGGCAGCGGAATGGCTACACCTTC; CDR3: CASSSPRDRQRNGYTF
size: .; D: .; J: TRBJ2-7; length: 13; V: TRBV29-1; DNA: TGCAGCGTTGCAGGTCAGCCCTCCTACGAGCAGTACTTC; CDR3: CSVAGQPSYEQYF
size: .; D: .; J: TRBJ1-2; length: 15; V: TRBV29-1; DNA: TGCAGCGCACCCGTATTGGGGGCGATGGGCTATGGCTACACCTTC; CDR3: CSAPVLGAMGYGYTF
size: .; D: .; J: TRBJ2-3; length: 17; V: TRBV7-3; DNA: TGTGCCAGCAGCCCATCATTTGGCCCTTTACGTGAAGATACGCAGTATTTT; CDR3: CASSPSFGPLREDTQYF
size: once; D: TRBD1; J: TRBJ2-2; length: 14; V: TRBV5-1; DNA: TGCGCCAGCAGTCCCTCACAGGGGACCGGGGAGCTGTTTTTT; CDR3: CASSPSQGTGELFF
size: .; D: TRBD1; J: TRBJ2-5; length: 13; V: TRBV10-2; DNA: TGCGCCAGCAGGCCGGGACAGCAAGAGACCCAGTACTTC; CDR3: CASRPGQQETQYF
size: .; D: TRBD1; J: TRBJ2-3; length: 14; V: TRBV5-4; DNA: TGTGCCAGCAGCATCGGACAGGAGACAGATACGCAGTATTTT; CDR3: CASSIGQETDTQYF
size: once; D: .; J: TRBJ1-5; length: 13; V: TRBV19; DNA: TGTGCCAGTAGTATGGGCCGGGGGCAGCCCCAGCATTTT; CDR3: CASSMGRGQPQHF
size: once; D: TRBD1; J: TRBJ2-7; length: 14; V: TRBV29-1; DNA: TGCAGCGTAATACAACAGGACAGGAGGTACGAGCAGTACTTC; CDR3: CSVIQQDRRYEQYF
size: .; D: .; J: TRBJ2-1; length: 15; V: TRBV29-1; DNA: TGCAGCGCTCCTTTGGTAGGGGCTGTTGGGAATGAGCAGTTCTTC; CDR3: CSAPLVGAVGNEQFF
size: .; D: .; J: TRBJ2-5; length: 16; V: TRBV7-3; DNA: TGTGCCAGCAGCTTAATAGGGGGAGCGGGAACTGAGACCCAGTACTTC; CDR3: CASSLIGGAGTETQYF
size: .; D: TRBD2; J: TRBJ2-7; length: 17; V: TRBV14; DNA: TGTGCCAGCAGCCCGGGGGGTCGGCTAGCGGCTCCTTACGAGCAGTACTTC; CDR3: CASSPGGRLAAPYEQYF
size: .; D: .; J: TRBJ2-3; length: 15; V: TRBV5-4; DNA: TGTGCCAGCAGCTCCCAGGGGTTGAGCACAGATACGCAGTATTTT; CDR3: CASSSQGLSTDTQYF
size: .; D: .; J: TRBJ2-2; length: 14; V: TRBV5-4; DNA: TGTGCCAGCAGCTTAAGTGAAACACCCGGGGAGCTGTTTTTT; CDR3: CASSLSETPGELFF
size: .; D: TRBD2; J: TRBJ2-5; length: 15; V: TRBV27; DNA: TGTGCCAGCAGTTTGGGGGGGTTAGGCCAAGAGACCCAGTACTTC; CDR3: CASSLGGLGQETQYF
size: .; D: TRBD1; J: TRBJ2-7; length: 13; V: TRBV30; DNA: TGTGCCTGGAAGAGGCCAGGGGGATACGAGCAGTACTTC; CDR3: CAWKRPGGYEQYF
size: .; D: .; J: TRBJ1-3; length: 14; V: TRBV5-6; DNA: TGTGCCAGCAGCTTGAGGGGCTCTGGAAACACCATATATTTT; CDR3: CASSLRGSGNTIYF
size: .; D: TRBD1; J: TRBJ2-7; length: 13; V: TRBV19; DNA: TGTGCCAGTAGTCTCGGGACAGGATCGTTTAAGTACTTC; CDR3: CASSLGTGSFKYF
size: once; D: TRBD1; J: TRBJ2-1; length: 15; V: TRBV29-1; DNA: TGCAGCGCCACCGACGGACAGGGGGCACACAATGAGCAGTTCTTC; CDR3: CSATDGQGAHNEQFF
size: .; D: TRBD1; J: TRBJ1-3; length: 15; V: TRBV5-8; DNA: TGTGCCAGCAGCTGGACAGGGCTCTCTGGAAACACCATATATTTT; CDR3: CASSWTGLSGNTIYF
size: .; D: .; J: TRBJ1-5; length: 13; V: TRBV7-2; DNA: TGTGCCAGCAGCACCACAAGACTACAGCCCCAGCATTTT; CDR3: CASSTTRLQPQHF
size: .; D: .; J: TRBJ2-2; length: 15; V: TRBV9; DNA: TGTGCCAGCAGCTCCCATCGGGGAGCGGTCGGGGAGCTGTTTTTT; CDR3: CASSSHRGAVGELFF
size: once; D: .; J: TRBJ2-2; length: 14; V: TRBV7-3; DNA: TGTGCCAGCAGCCTCGAGAGGGATGCCGGGGAGCTGTTTTTT; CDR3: CASSLERDAGELFF
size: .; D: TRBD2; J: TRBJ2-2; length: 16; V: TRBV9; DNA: TGTGCCAGCAGCGTAGCCGGGACTAGCTACACCGGGGAGCTGTTTTTT; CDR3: CASSVAGTSYTGELFF